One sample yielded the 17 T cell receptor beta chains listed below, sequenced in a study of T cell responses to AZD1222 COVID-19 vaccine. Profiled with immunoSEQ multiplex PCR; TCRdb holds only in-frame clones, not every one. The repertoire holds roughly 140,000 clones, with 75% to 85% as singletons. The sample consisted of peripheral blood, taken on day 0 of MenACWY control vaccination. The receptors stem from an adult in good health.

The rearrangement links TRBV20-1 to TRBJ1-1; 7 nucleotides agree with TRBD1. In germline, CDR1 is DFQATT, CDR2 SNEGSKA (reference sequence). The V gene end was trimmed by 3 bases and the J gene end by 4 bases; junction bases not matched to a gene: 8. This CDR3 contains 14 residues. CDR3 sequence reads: CSASNRGGSTEAFF. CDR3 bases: TGCAGTGCTAGTAACAGGGGCGGGAGCACTGAAGCTTTCTTT.

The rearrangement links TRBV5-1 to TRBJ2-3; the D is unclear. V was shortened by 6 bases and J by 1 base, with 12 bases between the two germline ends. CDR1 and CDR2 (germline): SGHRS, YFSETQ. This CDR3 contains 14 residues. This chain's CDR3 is CASTYNGGTDTQYF. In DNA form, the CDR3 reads TGCGCCAGCACATACAATGGCGGCACAGATACGCAGTATTTT.

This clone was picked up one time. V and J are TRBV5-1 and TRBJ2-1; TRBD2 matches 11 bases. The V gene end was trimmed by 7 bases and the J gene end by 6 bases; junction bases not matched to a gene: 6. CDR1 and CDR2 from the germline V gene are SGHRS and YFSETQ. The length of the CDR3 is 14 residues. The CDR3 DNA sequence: TGCGCCAGCTCACTAGCGGGGGAGAGCAATGAGCAGTTCTTC. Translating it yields CASSLAGESNEQFF.

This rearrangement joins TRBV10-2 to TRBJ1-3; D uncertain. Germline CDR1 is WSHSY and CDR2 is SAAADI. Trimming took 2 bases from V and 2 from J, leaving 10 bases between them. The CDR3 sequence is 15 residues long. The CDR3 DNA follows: TGCGCCAGCAGTGAGGAGGGAACGGCTGGAAACACCATATATTTT. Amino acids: CASSEEGTAGNTIYF.

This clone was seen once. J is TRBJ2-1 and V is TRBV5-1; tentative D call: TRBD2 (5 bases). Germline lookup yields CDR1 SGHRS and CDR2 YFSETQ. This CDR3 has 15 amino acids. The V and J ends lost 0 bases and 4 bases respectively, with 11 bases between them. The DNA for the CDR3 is TGCGCCAGCAGCTTGGTTGGGGAGTGGTACAATGAGCAGTTCTTC. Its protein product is CASSLVGEWYNEQFF.

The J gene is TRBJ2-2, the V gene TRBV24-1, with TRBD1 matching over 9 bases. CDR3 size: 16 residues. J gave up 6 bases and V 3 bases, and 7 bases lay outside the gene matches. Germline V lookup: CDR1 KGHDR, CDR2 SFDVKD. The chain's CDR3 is CATSDTDRGWAGELFF. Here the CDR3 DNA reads TGTGCCACCAGTGATACCGACAGGGGGTGGGCCGGGGAGCTGTTTTTT.

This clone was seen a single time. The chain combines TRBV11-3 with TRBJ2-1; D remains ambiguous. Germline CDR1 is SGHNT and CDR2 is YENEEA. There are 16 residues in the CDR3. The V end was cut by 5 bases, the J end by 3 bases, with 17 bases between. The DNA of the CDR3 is TGTGCCAGCAGCCAAGATATAGCAGACCACTACAATGAGCAGTTCTTC. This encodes CASSQDIADHYNEQFF.

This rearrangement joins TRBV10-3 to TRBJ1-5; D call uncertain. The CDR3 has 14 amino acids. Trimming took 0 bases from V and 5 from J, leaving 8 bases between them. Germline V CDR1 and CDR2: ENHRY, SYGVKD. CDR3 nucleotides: TGTGCCATCAGTGAGTCGAGGGTAGATCAGCCCCAGCATTTT. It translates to CAISESRVDQPQHF.

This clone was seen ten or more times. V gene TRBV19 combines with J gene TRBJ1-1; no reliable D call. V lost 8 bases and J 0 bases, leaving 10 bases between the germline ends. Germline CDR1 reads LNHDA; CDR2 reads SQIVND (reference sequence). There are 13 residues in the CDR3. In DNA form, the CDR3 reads TGTGCCAGTGCTTATAAAATGAACACTGAAGCTTTCTTT. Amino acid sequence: CASAYKMNTEAFF.

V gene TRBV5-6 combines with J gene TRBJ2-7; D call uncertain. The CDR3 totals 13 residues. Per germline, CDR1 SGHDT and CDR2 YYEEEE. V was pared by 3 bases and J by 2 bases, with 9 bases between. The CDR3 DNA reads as TGTGCCAGCAGCTCAGATGACACCTACGAGCAGTACTTC. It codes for CASSSDDTYEQYF.

CDR3 nucleotide sequence: TGTGCCAGCAGCCCCCTTCATCTCCAGGGGGTTTTCACCGGGGAGCTGTTTTTT. This encodes CASSPLHLQGVFTGELFF. The chain recombines TRBV9 with TRBJ2-2, with 7 bases aligning to TRBD1. Germline V gene lookup returns CDR1 SGDLS and CDR2 YYNGEE. CDR3 size: 18 residues. V was pared by 4 bases and J by 4 bases, with 16 bases of the junction left unmatched.

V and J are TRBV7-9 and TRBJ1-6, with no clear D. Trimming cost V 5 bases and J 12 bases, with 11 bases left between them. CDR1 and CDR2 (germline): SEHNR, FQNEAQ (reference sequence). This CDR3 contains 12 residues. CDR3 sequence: CASSPDVGPLHF. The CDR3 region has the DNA TGTGCCAGCAGCCCCGATGTAGGACCCCTCCACTTT.

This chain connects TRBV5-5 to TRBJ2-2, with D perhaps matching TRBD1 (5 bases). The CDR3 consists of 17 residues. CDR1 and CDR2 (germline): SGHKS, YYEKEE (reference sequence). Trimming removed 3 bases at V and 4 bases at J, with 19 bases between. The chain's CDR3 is CASSSKGHLTSTGELFF. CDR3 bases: TGTGCCAGCAGCTCGAAGGGGCACTTGACCAGCACCGGGGAGCTGTTTTTT. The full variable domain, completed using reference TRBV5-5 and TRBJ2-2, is DAGVTQSPTHLIKTRGQQVTLRCSPISGHKSVSWYQQVLGQGPQFIFQYYEKEERGRGNFPDRFSARQFPNYSSELNVNALLLGDSALYLCASSSKGHLTSTGELFFGEGSRLTVL.

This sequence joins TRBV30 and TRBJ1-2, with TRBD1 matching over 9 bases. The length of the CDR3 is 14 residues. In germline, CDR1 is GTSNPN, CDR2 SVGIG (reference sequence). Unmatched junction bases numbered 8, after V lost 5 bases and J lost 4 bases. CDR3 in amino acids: CAWGGGTGLYGYTF. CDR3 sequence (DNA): TGTGCCTGGGGTGGGGGGACAGGGCTCTATGGCTACACCTTC.

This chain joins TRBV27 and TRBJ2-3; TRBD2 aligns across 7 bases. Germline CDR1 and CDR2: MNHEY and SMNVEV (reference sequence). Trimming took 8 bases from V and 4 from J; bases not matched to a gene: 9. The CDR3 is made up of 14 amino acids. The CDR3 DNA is TGTGCCAGCTCTTGGGGGGGTCGCGCAGATACGCAGTATTTT. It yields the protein CASSWGGRADTQYF.

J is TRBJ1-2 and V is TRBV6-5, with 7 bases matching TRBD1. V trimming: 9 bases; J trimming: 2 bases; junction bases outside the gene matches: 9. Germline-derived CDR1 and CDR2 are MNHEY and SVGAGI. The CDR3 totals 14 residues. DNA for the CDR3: TGTGCCAGTCGACAGGGAAGGGGGAACTATGGCTACACCTTC. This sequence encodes CASRQGRGNYGYTF.

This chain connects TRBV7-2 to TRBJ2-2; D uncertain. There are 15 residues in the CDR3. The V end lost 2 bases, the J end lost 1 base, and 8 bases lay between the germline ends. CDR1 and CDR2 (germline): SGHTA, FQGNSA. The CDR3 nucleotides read TGTGCCAGCAGCTTACTACTACGGAACACCGGGGAGCTGTTTTTT. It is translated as CASSLLLRNTGELFF.